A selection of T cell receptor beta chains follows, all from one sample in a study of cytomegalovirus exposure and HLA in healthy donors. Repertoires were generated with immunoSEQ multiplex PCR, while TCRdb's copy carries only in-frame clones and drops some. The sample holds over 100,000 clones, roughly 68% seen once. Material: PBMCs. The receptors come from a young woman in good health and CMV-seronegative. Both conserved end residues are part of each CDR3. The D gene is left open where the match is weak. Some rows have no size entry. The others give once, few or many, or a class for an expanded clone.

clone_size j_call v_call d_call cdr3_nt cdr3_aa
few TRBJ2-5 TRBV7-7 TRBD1 TGTGCTAGCAGCTTAGCTCGGACAGGGGGCGCTGGGACCCAGTACTTC CASSLARTGGAGTQYF
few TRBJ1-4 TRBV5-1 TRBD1 TGCGCCAGCAGCTTGGTCCAGGGGGATGAAAAACTGTTTTTT CASSLVQGDEKLFF
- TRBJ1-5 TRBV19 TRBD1 TGTGCCAGTAGGAAACAGGGGAGCAATCAGCCCCAGCATTTT CASRKQGSNQPQHF
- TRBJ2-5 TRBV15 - TGTGCCACCAGCAGAGATCTGGGGCCTGGAGAGACCCAGTACTTC CATSRDLGPGETQYF
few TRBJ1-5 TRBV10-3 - TGTGCAATCAGGGCGGGGTTCGATCAGCCCCAGCATTTT CAIRAGFDQPQHF
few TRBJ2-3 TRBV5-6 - TGTGCCAGCACAGAAGGCACAGATACGCAGTATTTT CASTEGTDTQYF
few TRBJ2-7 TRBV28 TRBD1 TGTGCCAGCAGCCAGGGACAGGGTACGGAATACGAGCAGTACTTC CASSQGQGTEYEQYF
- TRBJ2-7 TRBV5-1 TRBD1 TGCGCCAGCAGCTTGGCCACAGGGGGTTCCTACGAGCAGTACTTC CASSLATGGSYEQYF
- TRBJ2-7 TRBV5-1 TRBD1 TGCGCCAGCAGCCCCGGGACAGGGACCTACGAGCAGTACTTC CASSPGTGTYEQYF
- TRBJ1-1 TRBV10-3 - TGTGCCATCAAGGGGGAATTGGAAGCTTTCTTT CAIKGELEAFF
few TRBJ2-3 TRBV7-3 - TGTGCCAGCAGCCCGAATAGCGCCGGGACAGATACGCAGTATTTT CASSPNSAGTDTQYF
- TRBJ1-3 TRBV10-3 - TGTGCCAGTGACGGAGGATCTACTCTGGGAAACACCATATATTTT CASDGGSTLGNTIYF
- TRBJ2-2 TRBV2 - TGTGCCAGCACCCCAGGGGTTCTAGCATCCTCCGGGGAGCTGTTTTTT CASTPGVLASSGELFF
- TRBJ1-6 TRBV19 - TGTGCCAGTAGTATTAACGGCCAGGATAATTCACCCCTCCACTTT CASSINGQDNSPLHF
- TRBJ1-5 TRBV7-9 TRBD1 TGTGCCAGCAGCCTAACAGGGGGCCAGCCCCAGCATTTT CASSLTGGQPQHF
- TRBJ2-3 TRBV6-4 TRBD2 TGTGCCAGCAGTCGACTAGCGGGAGGCACAGATACGCAGTATTTT CASSRLAGGTDTQYF
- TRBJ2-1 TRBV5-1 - TGCGCCAGCAGCTTTGGGTCCGAGGGTGAGCAGTTCTTC CASSFGSEGEQFF
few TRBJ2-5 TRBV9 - TGTGCCAGCAGCGTAGGTAGTAGCGGCCAAGAGACCCAGTACTTC CASSVGSSGQETQYF
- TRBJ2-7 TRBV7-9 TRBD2 TGTGCCAGCAGCTTTCGCGGGGGCTCCTACGAGCAGTACTTC CASSFRGGSYEQYF
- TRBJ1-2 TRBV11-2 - TGTGCCAGCAGCTACGAGGGTCTGGGCTACACCTTC CASSYEGLGYTF
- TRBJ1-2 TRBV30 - TGTGCCTGGAGTGTACAGGGTAACCGAAATGGCTACACCTTC CAWSVQGNRNGYTF
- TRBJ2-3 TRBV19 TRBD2 TGTGCCAGTACCTATACCGATCTAGCGGAGGGCAACACAGATACGCAGTATTTT CASTYTDLAEGNTDTQYF
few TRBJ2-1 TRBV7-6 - TGTGCCAGCAGCTTAGGAGGGAGTCCCTACAATGAGCAGTTCTTC CASSLGGSPYNEQFF
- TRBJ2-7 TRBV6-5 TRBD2 TGTGCCATATCTGCGGGAGGGCCGCGGGAGCAGTACTTC CAISAGGPREQYF
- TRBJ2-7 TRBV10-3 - TGTGCCATCAGTGACAGGGGCTACGAGCAGTACTTC CAISDRGYEQYF
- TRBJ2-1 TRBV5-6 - TGTGCCAGCAGCCCTAACGACAATGAGCAGTTCTTC CASSPNDNEQFF
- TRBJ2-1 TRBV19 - TGTGCCAGTAGTACGGACTTGCCCTCCTACAATGAGCAGTTCTTC CASSTDLPSYNEQFF
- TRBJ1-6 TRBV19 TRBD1 TGTGCCAGTAGTCACTCCTCTGCCGGGACAGGCTTTTCACCCCTCCACTTT CASSHSSAGTGFSPLHF
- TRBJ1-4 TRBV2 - TGTGCCAGCAGTGGACAGGTCCGTGAAAAACTGTTTTTT CASSGQVREKLFF
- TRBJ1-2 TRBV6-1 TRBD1 TGTGCCACCACCGGAGGGGGCGCCTATGGCTACACCTTC CATTGGGAYGYTF
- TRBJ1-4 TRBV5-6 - TGTGCCAGCAGCGGGGTAGGGGCGGATAGTGAAAAACTGTTTTTT CASSGVGADSEKLFF
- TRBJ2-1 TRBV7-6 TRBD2 TGTGCCAGCAGCCAGTGGACTAGCGGGGGCGACGAGCAGTTCTTC CASSQWTSGGDEQFF
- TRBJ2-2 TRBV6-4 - TGTGCCAGCAGTGACTCCAACGGGGAGCTGTTTTTT CASSDSNGELFF
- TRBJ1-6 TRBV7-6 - TGTGCCAGCAGCGGCCGCAGGGGCGACCCTAATTCACCCCTCCACTTT CASSGRRGDPNSPLHF
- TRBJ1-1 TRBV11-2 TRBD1 TGTGCCAGCAGCTTAGGGGCGCGGGACAGGAAAACTGAAGCTTTCTTT CASSLGARDRKTEAFF